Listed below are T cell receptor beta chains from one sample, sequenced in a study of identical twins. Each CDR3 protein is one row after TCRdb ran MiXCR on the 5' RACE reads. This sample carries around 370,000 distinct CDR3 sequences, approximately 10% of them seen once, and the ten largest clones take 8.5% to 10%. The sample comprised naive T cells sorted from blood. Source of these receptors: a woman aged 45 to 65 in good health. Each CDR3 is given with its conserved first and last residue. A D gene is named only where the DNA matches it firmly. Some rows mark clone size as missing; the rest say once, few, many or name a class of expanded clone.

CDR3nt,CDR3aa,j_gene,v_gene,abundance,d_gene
TGCAGTGTTGGACAGGGTGGGACAGATACGCAGTATTTT,CSVGQGGTDTQYF,TRBJ2-3,TRBV20-1,-,TRBD1
TGCGCCAGCTTCCCAGGTGGGCCGAGCTCCTACAATGAGCAGTTCTTC,CASFPGGPSSYNEQFF,TRBJ2-1,TRBV5-1,few,-
TGTGCCATCAGGGCCGGGACAGGGGCGGCAGATACGCAGTATTTT,CAIRAGTGAADTQYF,TRBJ2-3,TRBV10-3,-,TRBD1
TGCGCCAGTAACAGAGGGACAGATACGCAGTATTTT,CASNRGTDTQYF,TRBJ2-3,TRBV5-1,few,-
TGCGCCAGCAGCTTGGCCCCCTGGAACACTGAAGCTTTCTTT,CASSLAPWNTEAFF,TRBJ1-1,TRBV5-1,-,-
TGTGCCAGCAGGGGTCCTAGCGGGCCCACAGATACGCAGTATTTT,CASRGPSGPTDTQYF,TRBJ2-3,TRBV27,-,TRBD2
TGTGCCAGCAGCCCCGGGTTTCGGAATTCACCCCTCCACTTT,CASSPGFRNSPLHF,TRBJ1-6,TRBV12-3/TRBV12-4,-,-
TGTGCCTGGAGTGTACAGAGGACTAGCGGGAGTACCGGGGAGCTGTTTTTT,CAWSVQRTSGSTGELFF,TRBJ2-2,TRBV30,-,TRBD2
TGTGCCAGCTCCTGGACAGGGGAAACCGGGGAGCTGTTTTTT,CASSWTGETGELFF,TRBJ2-2,TRBV2,-,TRBD1
TGTGCCAGCACTCGCCGGGGCAGGACAAACTATGGCTACACCTTC,CASTRRGRTNYGYTF,TRBJ1-2,TRBV19,-,-
TGTGCCAGCAGCTCGGGGAGCGGGATGTTTTACAATGAGCAGTTCTTC,CASSSGSGMFYNEQFF,TRBJ2-1,TRBV7-3,few,TRBD2
TGTGCCAGCAGCCCTAGAGACAGGGATTCTGCAAAACTGTTTTTT,CASSPRDRDSAKLFF,TRBJ1-4,TRBV4-2,many,TRBD1
TGCGCCAGCAGCCAAGCTCCCGGACGTAAAGAGACCCAGTACTTC,CASSQAPGRKETQYF,TRBJ2-5,TRBV4-1,-,-
TGCGCCAGCAGCTCCGGGGCCGCCGGGGAGCTGTTTTTT,CASSSGAAGELFF,TRBJ2-2,TRBV5-1,many,-
TGCAGTGGCTACTTCCCTAGGTTCGGGACAGGGGAGTCCAATGAGCAGTTCTTC,CSGYFPRFGTGESNEQFF,TRBJ2-1,TRBV20-1,few,TRBD1
TGCGCCAGCAGCTTGATTGTGGGACTAGCGGGCTCGAACTCCTACAATGAGCAGTTCTTC,CASSLIVGLAGSNSYNEQFF,TRBJ2-1,TRBV5-1,many,TRBD2
TGTGCCAGCAGGGGGACAGGGACCACTAATGAAAAACTGTTTTTT,CASRGTGTTNEKLFF,TRBJ1-4,TRBV12-3/TRBV12-4,many,TRBD1
TGTGCCACCCGAACTAGCGGGAAAGGTCCAGATACGCAGTATTTT,CATRTSGKGPDTQYF,TRBJ2-3,TRBV24-1,-,TRBD2
TGTGCCAGCAGTCCAACAGGGGCGGGGGGGATTAATGAAAAACTGTTTTTT,CASSPTGAGGINEKLFF,TRBJ1-4,TRBV27,many,TRBD1
TGTGCCAGCAGTCCCCGGGACTACCCGAGCACAGATACGCAGTATTTT,CASSPRDYPSTDTQYF,TRBJ2-3,TRBV27,few,TRBD2
TGTGCCAGCAGTCCCGGGACTAGCGGGAGAGGGCTCAATGAGCAGTTCTTC,CASSPGTSGRGLNEQFF,TRBJ2-1,TRBV12-3/TRBV12-4,few,TRBD2
TGCAGTGCGCCTAATCCGGGACTAAGCTCCTACGAGCAGTACTTC,CSAPNPGLSSYEQYF,TRBJ2-7,TRBV20-1,-,TRBD2
TGTGCCTGGAGTCCGGGACACAACTATGGCTACACCTTC,CAWSPGHNYGYTF,TRBJ1-2,TRBV30,-,-
TGTGCCAGCAGTCCTCAGGTCTACACTGAAGCTTTCTTT,CASSPQVYTEAFF,TRBJ1-1,TRBV12-3/TRBV12-4,many,-
TGTGCCAGCAGCCAAGAGGGCGGCACCTACGAGCAGTACTTC,CASSQEGGTYEQYF,TRBJ2-7,TRBV4-2,-,-
TGCGCCAGCAGCTCGGAGCCGGGACAGAAGGCTGGCTACACCTTC,CASSSEPGQKAGYTF,TRBJ1-2,TRBV5-1,few,TRBD1
TGTGCCAGCAGCTTAGCGATCAGGGGCCCCTACAATGAGCAGTTCTTC,CASSLAIRGPYNEQFF,TRBJ2-1,TRBV11-2,-,-
TGTGCCATCAGTGGGGTAAGACTAGCGGTCGATCCGGAGCAGTACTTC,CAISGVRLAVDPEQYF,TRBJ2-7,TRBV10-3,few,TRBD2
TGTGCCATCAGTGAGACCCACAGGGACAATGAGCAGTTCTTC,CAISETHRDNEQFF,TRBJ2-1,TRBV10-3,-,-
TGTGCCAGCAGCTTAGATCCAGGGAGGTCAGAGCCCCAGCATTTT,CASSLDPGRSEPQHF,TRBJ1-5,TRBV11-2,-,-
TGCAGTGCTAAGAGGGGGGCAGGGGACGTGTACGAGCAGTACTTC,CSAKRGAGDVYEQYF,TRBJ2-7,TRBV20-1,few,-
TGTGCCAGCAGCTCCCCGGTTGGCACAGATACGCAGTATTTT,CASSSPVGTDTQYF,TRBJ2-3,TRBV7-9,many,-
TGCGCCAGCAGCCAGCAGGGCCAAGAGACCCAGTACTTC,CASSQQGQETQYF,TRBJ2-5,TRBV4-1,many,-
TGTGCCAGTAACCAGGGGCAGGGGAATTCACCCCTCCACTTT,CASNQGQGNSPLHF,TRBJ1-6,TRBV7-8,few,-
TGTGCCAGCAGTGGGACCTCCCCCGGGGAGCTGTTTTTT,CASSGTSPGELFF,TRBJ2-2,TRBV6-1,many,-
TGTGCCAGCAGTGAGACAGGGTTGAGGTACAATGAGCAGTTCTTC,CASSETGLRYNEQFF,TRBJ2-1,TRBV25-1,many,TRBD1
TGTGCCAGCAGTGAGAGAAGGGATCTTGAAGCTTTCTTT,CASSERRDLEAFF,TRBJ1-1,TRBV6-4,many,-
TGTGCCAGCAGCCACAGGGATTCACCCCTCCACTTT,CASSHRDSPLHF,TRBJ1-6,TRBV14,-,-
TGCGCCAGCAGCCAATCCCCGGGACAGGAGACCCAGTACTTC,CASSQSPGQETQYF,TRBJ2-5,TRBV4-1,-,TRBD1
TGCAGCGACGTACCACACGTATTGGACAATGAGCAGTTCTTC,CSDVPHVLDNEQFF,TRBJ2-1,TRBV29-1,few,-
TGTGCCACCAGCAGAGAGGACGGATGGAGGGAGCAGTACTTC,CATSREDGWREQYF,TRBJ2-7,TRBV15,many,-
TGCGCCAGCAGTCGAGGGACCCCCTATTCCTACAATGAGCAGTTCTTC,CASSRGTPYSYNEQFF,TRBJ2-1,TRBV23-1,few,-
TGCGCCAGCAGCTCAGCGGGAGGACAGGAAGAGACCCAGTACTTC,CASSSAGGQEETQYF,TRBJ2-5,TRBV5-1,many,TRBD2
TGTGCCAGCAGACCCAGACAGGGAGGGATCAATGAGCAGTTCTTC,CASRPRQGGINEQFF,TRBJ2-1,TRBV7-9,-,-
TGCAGTGCTCATTCTTTAGCGGGAGGCACAGATACGCAGTATTTT,CSAHSLAGGTDTQYF,TRBJ2-3,TRBV20-1,-,TRBD2
TGTGCCAGCAGCGCCATAGCGGGGAACACAGATACGCAGTATTTT,CASSAIAGNTDTQYF,TRBJ2-3,TRBV9,-,TRBD2
TGCGCCAGCAGGGGACAGGGTGAAGACGAGCAGTACTTC,CASRGQGEDEQYF,TRBJ2-7,TRBV5-1,few,TRBD1
TGTGCCACCAGTGATCTCCCCGGGGGAGGGGAGCTGTTTTTT,CATSDLPGGGELFF,TRBJ2-2,TRBV24-1,-,-
TGCGCCAGCAGCTTGGGAGTGGGCAGGGACGAGCAGTACTTC,CASSLGVGRDEQYF,TRBJ2-7,TRBV5-1,few,-
TGTGCCAGTAGGCCTCTAGGTAACAATGAGCAGTTCTTC,CASRPLGNNEQFF,TRBJ2-1,TRBV19,-,-